A single sample is the source of the 2 T cell receptor beta chains below, sequenced in a study of cytomegalovirus exposure and HLA in healthy donors. Vbeta (60) and Jbeta (13) primers were used in the PCR. Profiling relied on immunoSEQ multiplex PCR, and the TCRdb table lists in-frame clones only, not all of them. This sample has roughly 180,000 clones, with over 65% found just once. The sample was PBMCs. These receptor sequences come from a woman under 40 in good health and CMV-seropositive.

A few counts support this clone. The chain uses TRBV25-1 and TRBJ2-7; 16 bases match TRBD2. Germline CDR1 is MGHDK and CDR2 is SYGVNS. The V gene end was trimmed by 6 bases and the J gene end by 1 base; junction bases not matched to a gene: 3. CDR3 length equals 16 residues. CDR3 sequence (DNA): TGTGCCAGCAGGGGACTAGCGGGAGGGTTATCCTACGAGCAGTACTTC. This translates into CASRGLAGGLSYEQYF.

This chain uses TRBV30 with TRBJ2-7; TRBD1 matches 8 bases. This CDR3 has 15 amino acids. Germline lookup yields CDR1 GTSNPN and CDR2 SVGIG (reference sequence). Trimming took 0 bases from V and 3 from J; bases not matched to a gene: 7. This CDR3 reads CAWSVPGTGGYEQYF. The CDR3 DNA follows: TGTGCCTGGAGTGTACCCGGGACAGGAGGCTACGAGCAGTACTTC.